This T cell receptor (beta chain) was obtained from a study of cytomegalovirus exposure and HLA in healthy donors. Primers: 60 Vbeta forward and 13 Jbeta reverse. Some clones are missing from TCRdb's copy, which holds only in-frame ones; the method was immunoSEQ multiplex PCR. Counted here are 35,000 to 40,000 clones, 53% occurring once; the ten biggest clones make up 6.2%. The germline gives CDR1 SGHRS, CDR2 YFSETQ. This CDR3 is 15 amino acids long. Between the trimmed V and J ends, which lost 2 bases and 5 bases, there was a span of 15 bases. The clonotype comes from a woman in her thirties or forties in good health and CMV-seropositive. What was sequenced was PBMCs. The chain is built from TRBV5-1 and TRBJ2-3, with a tentative D call TRBD2 (6 bases). CDR3: CASSLSGPLGDTQYF. The CDR3 DNA reads as TGCGCCAGCAGCTTAAGCGGGCCGCTCGGAGATACGCAGTATTTT.